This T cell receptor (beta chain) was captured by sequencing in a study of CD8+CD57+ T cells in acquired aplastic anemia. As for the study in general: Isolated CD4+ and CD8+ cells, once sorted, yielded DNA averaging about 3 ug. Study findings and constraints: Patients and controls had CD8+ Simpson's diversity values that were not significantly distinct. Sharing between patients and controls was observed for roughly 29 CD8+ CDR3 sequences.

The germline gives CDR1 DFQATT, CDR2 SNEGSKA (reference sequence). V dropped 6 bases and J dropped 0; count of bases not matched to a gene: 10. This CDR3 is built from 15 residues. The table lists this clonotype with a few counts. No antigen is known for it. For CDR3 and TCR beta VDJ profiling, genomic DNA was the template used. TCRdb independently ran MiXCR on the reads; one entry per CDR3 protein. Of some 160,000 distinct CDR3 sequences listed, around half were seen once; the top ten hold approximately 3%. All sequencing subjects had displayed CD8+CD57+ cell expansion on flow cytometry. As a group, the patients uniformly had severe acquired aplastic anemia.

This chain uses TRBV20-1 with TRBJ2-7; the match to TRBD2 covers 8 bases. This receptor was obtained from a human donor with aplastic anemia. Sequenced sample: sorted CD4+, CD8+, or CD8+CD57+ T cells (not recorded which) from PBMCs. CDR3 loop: CSARAAGGGSYEQYF. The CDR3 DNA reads TGCAGTGCAAGGGCGGCGGGAGGCGGCTCCTACGAGCAGTACTTC.